This T cell receptor (beta chain) was retrieved from a study of blood T cell repertoires in COVID-19. Study in general: The United States, Italy and Spain supplied acute and convalescent COVID-19 samples. Nucleic acid was either cDNA or gDNA, and it came from T cells, B-cell-depleted T cells, or PBMCs.

In the source study's methods: Amplification of reference gene primers provided the estimated nucleated cell counts. Profiling relied on immunoSEQ multiplex PCR, and the TCRdb table lists in-frame clones only, not all of them. The V and J calls and clone size were taken over from that table, and D and trimming were inferred from the DNA. The sample lists over 95,000 clones, more than 75% seen once, with more than 3% in the top ten. Germline CDR1 is SGHTA and CDR2 is FQGNSA. The CDR3 has 15 amino acids. V was trimmed by 5 bases and J by 2 bases, leaving 13 bases between them. Specimen: peripheral blood. This sequence originates from a man aged 40-55 years with acute or convalescent COVID-19. The V and J genes are TRBV7-2 and TRBJ1-3; D is possibly TRBD1 (5 bases). As DNA, the CDR3 is TGTGCCAGCAGCCCTCAGGGATCGACTGGAAACACCATATATTTT. Its translation: CASSPQGSTGNTIYF. Variable domain in full (rest from reference TRBV7-2 and TRBJ1-3): GAGVSQSPSNKVTEKGKDVELRCDPISGHTALYWYRQSLGQGLEFLIYFQGNSAPDKSGLPSDRFSAERTGGSVSTLTIQRTQQEDSAVYLCASSPQGSTGNTIYFGEGSWLTVV.